The T cell receptor beta chain under discussion was sequenced for a study of blood T cell repertoires in COVID-19. In the study overall: Collection of acute and convalescent COVID-19 samples took place in the United States, Italy and Spain. The analysed material was cDNA or gDNA that came from T cells, B-cell-depleted T cells, or PBMCs.

Germline-derived CDR1 and CDR2 are LNHDA and SQIVND (reference sequence). This CDR3 contains 13 residues. The germline V and J ends were trimmed by 6 bases and 1 base, with 9 bases remaining between them. Authors' data handling: From reference gene primer amplification, estimates of nucleated cell counts were derived. Using immunoSEQ multiplex PCR, the repertoire was profiled, and TCRdb retains in-frame clones only, with some absent. Clonal size and the V and J genes are those of that table, whereas D and trimming came from the DNA. The table includes approximately 99,000 clones, around 90% detected once.

Sequencing input: peripheral blood. This sequence was found in a human donor in a cohort sampled during active COVID-19. The V and J genes are TRBV19 and TRBJ1-1; D is possibly TRBD1 (5 bases). This chain's CDR3 is CASSYDRNTEAFF. The CDR3 DNA follows: TGTGCCAGTAGCTACGACAGGAACACTGAAGCTTTCTTT.